The following is a T cell receptor beta chain sequence with its context. Measured with immunoSEQ multiplex PCR; TCRdb has only the in-frame clones, and not every one. The sample records roughly 25,000 clones, around 79% being singletons. These data belong to a study of blood T cell repertoires in COVID-19. V gave up 6 bases and J gave up 3 bases; unmatched junction bases: 4. This CDR3 is 13 amino acids long. Germline V gene sequence: CDR1 WSHSY, CDR2 SAAADI. The chain combines TRBV10-2 with TRBJ1-1; 7 bases fit TRBD1. The TCR was taken from a man aged 45-65 years with COVID-19, enrolled during active disease. The sequencing input was peripheral blood. DNA for the CDR3: TGCGCCAGCAGGACAGGGCGGTACACTGAAGCTTTCTTT. The encoded protein is CASRTGRYTEAFF.